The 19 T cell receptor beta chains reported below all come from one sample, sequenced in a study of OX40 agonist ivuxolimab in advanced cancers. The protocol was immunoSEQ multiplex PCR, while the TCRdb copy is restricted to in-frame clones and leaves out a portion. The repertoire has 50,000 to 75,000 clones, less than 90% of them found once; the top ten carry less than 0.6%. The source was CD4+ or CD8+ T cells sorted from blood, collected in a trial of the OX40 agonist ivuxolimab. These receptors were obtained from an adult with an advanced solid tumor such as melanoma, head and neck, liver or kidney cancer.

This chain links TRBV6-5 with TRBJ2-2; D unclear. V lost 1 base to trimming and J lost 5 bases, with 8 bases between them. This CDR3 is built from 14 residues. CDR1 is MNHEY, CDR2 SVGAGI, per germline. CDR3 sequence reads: CASSYWKGTGELFF. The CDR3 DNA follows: TGTGCCAGCAGTTACTGGAAGGGTACCGGGGAGCTGTTTTTT.

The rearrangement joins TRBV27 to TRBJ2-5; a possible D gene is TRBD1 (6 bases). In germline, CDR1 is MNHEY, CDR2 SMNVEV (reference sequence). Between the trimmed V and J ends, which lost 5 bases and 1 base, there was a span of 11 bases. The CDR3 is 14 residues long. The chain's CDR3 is CASSPQGIQETQYF. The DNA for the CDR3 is TGTGCCAGCAGTCCACAGGGAATCCAAGAGACCCAGTACTTC.

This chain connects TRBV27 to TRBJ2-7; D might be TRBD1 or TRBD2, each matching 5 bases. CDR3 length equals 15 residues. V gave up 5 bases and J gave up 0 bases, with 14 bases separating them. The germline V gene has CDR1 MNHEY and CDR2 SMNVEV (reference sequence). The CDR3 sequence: CASSKSVGGSYEQYF. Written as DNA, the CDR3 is TGTGCCAGCAGTAAGTCTGTTGGGGGCTCCTACGAGCAGTACTTC.

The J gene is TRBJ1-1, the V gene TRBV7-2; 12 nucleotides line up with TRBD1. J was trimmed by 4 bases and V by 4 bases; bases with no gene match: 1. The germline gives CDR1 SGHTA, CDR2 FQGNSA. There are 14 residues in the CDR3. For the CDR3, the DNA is TGTGCCAGCAGCTCGGGACAGGGGGCCACTGAAGCTTTCTTT. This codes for CASSSGQGATEAFF.

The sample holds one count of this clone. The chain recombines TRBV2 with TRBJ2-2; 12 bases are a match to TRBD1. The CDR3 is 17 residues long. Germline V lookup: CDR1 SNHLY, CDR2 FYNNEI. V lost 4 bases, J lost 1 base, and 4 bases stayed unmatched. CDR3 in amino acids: CASSAGTGGGNTGELFF. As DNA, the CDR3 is TGTGCCAGCAGTGCCGGGACAGGGGGCGGGAACACCGGGGAGCTGTTTTTT.

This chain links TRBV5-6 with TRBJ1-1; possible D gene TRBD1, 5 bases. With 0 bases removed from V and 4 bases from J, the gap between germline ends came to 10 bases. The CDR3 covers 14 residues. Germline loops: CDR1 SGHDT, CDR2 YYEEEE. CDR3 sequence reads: CASSLGRVGTEAFF. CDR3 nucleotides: TGTGCCAGCAGCTTGGGCAGGGTAGGCACTGAAGCTTTCTTT.

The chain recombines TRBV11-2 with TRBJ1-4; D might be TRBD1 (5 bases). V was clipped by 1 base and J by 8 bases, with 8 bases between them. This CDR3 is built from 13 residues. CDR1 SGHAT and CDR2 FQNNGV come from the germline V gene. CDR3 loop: CASSLGDGEKLFF. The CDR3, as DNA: TGTGCCAGCAGCTTAGGGGACGGCGAAAAACTGTTTTTT. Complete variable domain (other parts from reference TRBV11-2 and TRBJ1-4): EAGVAQSPRYKIIEKRQSVAFWCNPISGHATLYWYQQILGQGPKLLIQFQNNGVVDDSQLPKDRFSAERLKGVDSTLKIQPAKLEDSAVYLCASSLGDGEKLFFGSGTQLSVL.

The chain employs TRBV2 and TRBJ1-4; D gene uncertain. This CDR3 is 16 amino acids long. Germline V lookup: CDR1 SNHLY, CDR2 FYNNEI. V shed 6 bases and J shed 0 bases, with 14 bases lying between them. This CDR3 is CASSGDAVATNEKLFF. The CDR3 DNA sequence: TGTGCCAGCAGCGGGGATGCAGTTGCAACTAATGAAAAACTGTTTTTT.

CDR3 amino acids: CASSVAGLDTDTQYF. The CDR3 nucleotides read TGTGCCAGCAGCGTAGCGGGACTAGACACAGATACGCAGTATTTT. The chain has TRBV9 and TRBJ2-3, with 8 bases fitting TRBD2. Trimming removed 0 bases from V and 2 bases from J; junction bases left unmatched: 2. The CDR3 spans 15 residues. Germline CDR1 SGDLS, CDR2 YYNGEE.

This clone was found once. The CDR3 loop is CASSLEARLLTAFF. CDR3 in DNA: TGTGCCAGCAGCTTAGAAGCGAGACTTCTGACGGCTTTCTTT. The chain combines TRBV7-8 with TRBJ1-1; D is unresolved. V lost 1 base to trimming and J lost 11 bases, with 17 bases between them. The CDR3 is made up of 14 amino acids. Germline values: CDR1 SGHVS, CDR2 FQNEAQ.

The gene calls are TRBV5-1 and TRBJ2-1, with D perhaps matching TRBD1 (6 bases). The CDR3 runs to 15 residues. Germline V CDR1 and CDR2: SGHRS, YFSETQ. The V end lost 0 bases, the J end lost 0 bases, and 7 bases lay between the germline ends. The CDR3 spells CASSLGGLSYNEQFF. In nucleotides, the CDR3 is TGCGCCAGCAGCTTGGGGGGGCTCTCCTACAATGAGCAGTTCTTC.

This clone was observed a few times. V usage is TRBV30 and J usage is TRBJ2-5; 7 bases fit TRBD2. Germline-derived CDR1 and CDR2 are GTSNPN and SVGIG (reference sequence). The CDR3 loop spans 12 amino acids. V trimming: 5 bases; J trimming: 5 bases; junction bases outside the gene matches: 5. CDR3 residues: CAWAGAGETQYF. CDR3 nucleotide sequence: TGTGCCTGGGCGGGAGCCGGTGAGACCCAGTACTTC.

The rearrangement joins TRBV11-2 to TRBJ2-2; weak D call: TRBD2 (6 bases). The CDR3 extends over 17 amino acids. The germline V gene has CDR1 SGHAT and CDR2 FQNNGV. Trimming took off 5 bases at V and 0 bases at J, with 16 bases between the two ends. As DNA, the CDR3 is TGTGCCAGCAGCCCCCGTAGTTGGGACTCGAACACCGGGGAGCTGTTTTTT. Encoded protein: CASSPRSWDSNTGELFF.

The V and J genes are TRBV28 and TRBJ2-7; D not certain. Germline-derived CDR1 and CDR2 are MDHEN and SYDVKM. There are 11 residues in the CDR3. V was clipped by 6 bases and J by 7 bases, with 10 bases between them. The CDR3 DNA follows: TGTGCCAGCAGCCAATTGTGGGAGCAGTACTTC. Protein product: CASSQLWEQYF.

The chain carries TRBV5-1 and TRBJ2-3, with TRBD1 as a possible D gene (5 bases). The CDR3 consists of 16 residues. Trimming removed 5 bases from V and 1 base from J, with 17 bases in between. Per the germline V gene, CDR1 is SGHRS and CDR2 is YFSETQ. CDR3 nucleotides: TGCGCCAGCAGTTCAACCCTCAGGGTCGGCACAGATACGCAGTATTTT. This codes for CASSSTLRVGTDTQYF.

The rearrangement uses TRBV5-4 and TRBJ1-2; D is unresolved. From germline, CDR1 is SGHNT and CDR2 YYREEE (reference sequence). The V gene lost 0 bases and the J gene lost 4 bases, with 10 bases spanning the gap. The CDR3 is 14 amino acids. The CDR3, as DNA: TGTGCCAGCAGCTTGGCCCAGCAGGTCTATGGCTACACCTTC. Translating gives CASSLAQQVYGYTF.

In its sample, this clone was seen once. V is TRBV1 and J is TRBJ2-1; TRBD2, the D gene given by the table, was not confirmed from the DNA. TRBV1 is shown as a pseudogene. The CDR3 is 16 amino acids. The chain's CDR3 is CTSSQDLREWYNEQFF. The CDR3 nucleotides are TGCACCAGCAGCCAAGATCTGAGGGAGTGGTACAATGAGCAGTTCTTC.

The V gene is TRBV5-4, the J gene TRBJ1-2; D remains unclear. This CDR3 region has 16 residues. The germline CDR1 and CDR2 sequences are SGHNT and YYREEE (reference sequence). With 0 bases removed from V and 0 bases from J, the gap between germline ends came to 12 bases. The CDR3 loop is CASSLVWGSANYGYTF. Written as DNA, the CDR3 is TGTGCCAGCAGCTTGGTCTGGGGTTCAGCTAACTATGGCTACACCTTC.

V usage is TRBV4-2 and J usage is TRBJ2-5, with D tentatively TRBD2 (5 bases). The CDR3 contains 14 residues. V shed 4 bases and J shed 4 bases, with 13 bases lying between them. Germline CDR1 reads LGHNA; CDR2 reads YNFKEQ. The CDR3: CASSRRTGLETQYF. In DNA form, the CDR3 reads TGTGCCAGCAGCCGGCGGACGGGGTTAGAGACCCAGTACTTC.